This T cell receptor (beta chain) was retrieved from a study of CD8 T cells in Susac syndrome. V was pared by 5 bases and J by 6 bases, with 8 bases between. The CDR3 extends over 12 amino acids. In its sample, this clonotype was seen once. The RNA input was roughly 0.45 to 1 ug, and it was reverse transcribed with random hexamers. Amplification of the TCR beta CDR3 was carried out by immunoSEQ multiplex PCR, which spanned a total of 54 Vbeta and 13 Jbeta segments. Using its own MiXCR run on the immunoSEQ multiplex PCR reads, TCRdb lists one record per CDR3 protein. The sample carries 120,000 or so distinct CDR3 sequences, 85% to 95% recorded once. The controls, all healthy donors, were matched for age and sex.

Sequencing was done on a sample of CD4+ T cells from PBMCs. The chain uses TRBV12-3 or TRBV12-4 and TRBJ1-5; D is undetermined. The receptor was isolated from a human donor in good health. The CDR3 is CASSPLGQPQHF. CDR3 coding DNA: TGTGCCAGCAGTCCCCTGGGTCAGCCCCAGCATTTT.